Below are 21 T cell receptor beta chains sequenced from a single sample in a study of CD8 T cells in ankylosing spondylitis. Broader study findings: Eight highly homologous variants formed a TCR beta motif that appeared characteristic of ankylosing spondylitis blood.

No antigens are known for them. Via MiXCR, TCRdb re-called the 5' RACE reads, giving one row per CDR3 protein. In the table there are hundreds of thousands of distinct CDR3 sequences, roughly a quarter of which are singletons. Sequenced: blood, either unsorted or a sorted T cell fraction (not recorded which). Every receptor here comes from a male donor with ankylosing spondylitis.

This clonotype was recorded a few times. The chain has TRBV5-1 and TRBJ2-7, with 10 bases that match TRBD1. The length of the CDR3 is 15 residues. J lost 0 bases, V lost 4 bases, and 4 bases had no gene match. Germline CDR1 reads SGHRS; CDR2 reads YFSETQ. The CDR3 nucleotides read TGCGCCAGCAGCGCGGGACAGGGGAGCTCCTACGAGCAGTACGTC. It encodes CASSAGQGSSYEQYV.

The chain couples TRBV20-1 to TRBJ2-5, with 11 positions matching TRBD2. Germline V gene data show CDR1 as DFQATT and CDR2 as SNEGSKA (reference sequence). The CDR3 consists of 16 residues. V was clipped by 2 bases and J by 1 base; unmatched bases: 6. CDR3 nucleotides: TGCAGTGCTAGAAGACTAGCGGGACTAGGCCAAGAGACCCAGTACTTC. It is translated as CSARRLAGLGQETQYF.

This chain joins TRBV5-1 and TRBJ2-5, with 13 bases lining up with TRBD2. With V trimmed by 4 bases and J by 5 bases, 11 bases remained unmatched. Germline loops: CDR1 SGHRS, CDR2 YFSETQ. The CDR3 spans 17 residues. The CDR3, as DNA: TGCGCCAGCAGCCCACGCCCCGGACTAGCGGGAGCTGAGACCCAGTACTTC. Amino acids: CASSPRPGLAGAETQYF.

The chain joins TRBV10-3 to TRBJ1-1; D remains ambiguous. Germline V gives CDR1 ENHRY, CDR2 SYGVKD. The CDR3 has 15 residues. The germline V and J ends were trimmed by 10 bases and 8 bases, with 26 bases remaining between them. CDR3 nucleotides: TGTGCCACCCATCTCAATAGGGATGCAGAAAGAGAAGCTTTCTTT. This encodes CATHLNRDAEREAFF.

This clonotype has a handful of counts. This sequence joins TRBV20-1 and TRBJ2-7; D is undetermined. The length of the CDR3 is 13 residues. V was shortened by 6 bases and J by 4 bases, with 16 bases between the two germline ends. Looked up from germline, CDR1 is DFQATT and CDR2 is SNEGSKA (reference sequence). CDR3 coding DNA: TGCAGTGCCAGGATAGACCCCTGGTACGAGCAGTACTTC. This sequence encodes CSARIDPWYEQYF.

This clonotype has just a few counts. The chain uses TRBV7-2 and TRBJ2-3, with 8 bases matching TRBD2. The CDR3 spans 17 residues. Trimming removed 5 bases from V and 5 bases from J; junction bases left unmatched: 15. Germline-derived CDR1 and CDR2 are SGHTA and FQGNSA. CDR3 in amino acids: CASSLMRGAGAGDTQYF. CDR3 nucleotides: TGTGCCAGCAGCCTGATGCGGGGGGCCGGAGCGGGAGATACGCAGTATTTT.

The rearrangement joins TRBV12-3 or TRBV12-4 to TRBJ2-7; unclear D gene. The ends were cut back, 6 bases at V and 3 bases at J, with 12 bases in the middle. CDR3 length: 13 amino acids. CDR3 amino acids: CASSPVEIYEQYF. In DNA form, the CDR3 reads TGTGCCAGCAGCCCCGTCGAAATCTACGAGCAGTACTTC.

V usage is TRBV30 and J usage is TRBJ2-2; 10 bases fit TRBD2. V lost 2 bases and J lost 0; bases outside the gene matches: 6. Germline V lookup: CDR1 GTSNPN, CDR2 SVGIG (reference sequence). This CDR3 comprises 17 residues. In DNA, the CDR3 is TGTGCCTGGAGTTACCCTAGCGGGAGAGCGAACACCGGGGAGCTGTTTTTT. Protein sequence: CAWSYPSGRANTGELFF.

This chain links TRBV24-1 with TRBJ2-1; 7 bases align to TRBD2. V lost 9 bases and J lost 2; bases outside the gene matches: 6. This CDR3 has 14 residues. In germline, CDR1 is KGHDR, CDR2 SFDVKD. The CDR3 loop is CATQSGKTYNEQFF. CDR3 coding DNA: TGTGCCACCCAGAGCGGGAAGACCTACAATGAGCAGTTCTTC.

The chain has TRBV6-1 and TRBJ1-1, with D hard to call. Germline CDR1 is MNHNS and CDR2 is SASEGT. This CDR3 is 10 amino acids long. Trimming removed 4 bases at V and 8 bases at J, with 5 bases between. CDR3: CASSALEAFF. The DNA of the CDR3 is TGTGCCAGCAGTGCCTTAGAAGCTTTCTTT.

There are a few counts of this clonotype. V and J are TRBV7-8 and TRBJ2-3; D possibly uses TRBD1 or TRBD2 (6 bases each). The CDR3 contains 20 residues. Trimming shortened V by 4 bases and J by 2 bases, and 28 bases separated the two germline ends. Germline V gene sequence: CDR1 SGHVS, CDR2 FQNEAQ. The CDR3 region is CASSSTRGDSRSGNTDTQYF. For the CDR3, the DNA is TGTGCCAGCAGCTCGACGAGGGGGGACTCAAGATCCGGGAACACAGATACGCAGTATTTT. The full variable domain, its missing parts supplied by reference TRBV7-8 and TRBJ2-3, is GAGVSQSPRYKVAKRGQDVALRCDPISGHVSLFWYQQALGQGPEFLTYFQNEAQLDKSGLPSDRFFAERPEGSVSTLKIQRTQQEDSAVYLCASSSTRGDSRSGNTDTQYFGPGTRLTVL.

This rearrangement joins TRBV5-6 to TRBJ2-1; TRBD2 aligns across 9 bases. Unmatched junction bases numbered 15, after V lost 0 bases and J lost 14 bases. CDR3 length: 16 amino acids. CDR1 and CDR2 from the germline V gene are SGHDT and YYEEEE. The CDR3 loop is CASSLVGAGGPGTKFF. In nucleotides, the CDR3 is TGTGCCAGCAGCTTGGTCGGTGCGGGAGGGCCTGGGACGAAGTTCTTC.

This chain links TRBV18 with TRBJ1-1, with TRBD1 matching 9 bases. V was clipped by 4 bases and J by 1 base; unmatched bases: 7. Germline V gives CDR1 KGHSH, CDR2 LQKENI. The CDR3 is made up of 16 amino acids. This CDR3 reads CASSRSGQGRNTEAFF. The CDR3 DNA reads as TGTGCCAGCTCACGATCGGGACAGGGAAGGAACACTGAAGCTTTCTTT. The full variable domain, with the rest looked up from reference TRBV18 and TRBJ1-1, is NAGVMQNPRHLVRRRGQEARLRCSPMKGHSHVYWYRQLPEEGLKFMVYLQKENIIDESGMPKERFSAEFPKEGPSILRIQQVVRGDSAAYFCASSRSGQGRNTEAFFGQGTRLTVV.

In its sample, this clonotype was seen a few times. The V and J genes are TRBV10-3 and TRBJ2-1, with 13 bases matching TRBD2. The CDR3 extends over 15 amino acids. Germline V CDR1 and CDR2: ENHRY, SYGVKD. The junction had 4 bases not matched to a gene; V was cut back by 3 bases and J by 8 bases. CDR3 residues: CAISDRTSGSHEQFF. The CDR3 DNA sequence: TGTGCCATCAGTGATAGGACTAGCGGGAGCCATGAGCAGTTCTTC.

This chain joins TRBV19 and TRBJ1-2; D is uncertain. The V end lost 5 bases, the J end lost 0 bases, and 13 bases lay between the germline ends. Germline loops: CDR1 LNHDA, CDR2 SQIVND (reference sequence). This CDR3 is built from 15 residues. CDR3 sequence (DNA): TGTGCCAGTAGTGCCCAAGGCGATTCTAACTATGGCTACACCTTC. Translating gives CASSAQGDSNYGYTF.

The V call is TRBV5-1, the J call TRBJ2-7; D ambiguous. The CDR3 totals 14 residues. In germline, CDR1 is SGHRS, CDR2 YFSETQ. V dropped 4 bases and J dropped 7 bases, with 18 bases sitting between them. CDR3 DNA: TGCGCCAGCAGCCAATCGGTCGGAGCGTGGGAGCAGTACGTC. It specifies CASSQSVGAWEQYV.

In its sample, this clonotype was seen a few times. The chain carries TRBV12-3 or TRBV12-4 and TRBJ2-1; TRBD2 aligns across 7 bases. The CDR3 runs to 19 residues. Germline trimming cut 2 bases from V and 7 bases from J; bases unmatched to any gene: 20. The CDR3 nucleotides are TGTGCCAGCAGTTTACTTTTCGGGGGGAAACAGGTAGTAAAAAATGAGCAGTTCTTC. As protein: CASSLLFGGKQVVKNEQFF.

This clonotype was seen only once. CDR3 coding DNA: TGTGCCAGCAGCTTGGTCCCGACAGGGGCCAACTATGGCTACACCTTC. It encodes CASSLVPTGANYGYTF. The chain combines TRBV5-5 with TRBJ1-2, with 8 bases matching TRBD1. V was pared by 0 bases and J by 2 bases, with 6 bases of the junction left unmatched. This CDR3 comprises 16 residues. Germline V gene sequence: CDR1 SGHKS, CDR2 YYEKEE (reference sequence).

In this sample, this clonotype turned up many times. This chain uses TRBV10-3 with TRBJ2-1; weak D call: TRBD1 (6 bases). Trimming cost V 2 bases and J 8 bases, with 7 bases left between them. CDR1 is ENHRY, CDR2 SYGVKD, per germline. This CDR3 region has 12 residues. The CDR3 nucleotides are TGTGCCATCAGTGAGGGGGGCGATGAGCAGTTCTTC. This gives the protein CAISEGGDEQFF.

This chain uses TRBV11-1 with TRBJ2-3, with TRBD1 identical over 8 bases. After removal of 4 bases from V and 6 bases from J, the junction contained 18 bases not matched to a gene. The CDR3 totals 18 residues. The germline V gene has CDR1 SGHAT and CDR2 FQDESV (reference sequence). Written as DNA, the CDR3 is TGTGCCAGCAGCTCCTCCCACGGGACAGGAAAGGCGTGGGATACGCAGTATTTT. Translated, it gives CASSSSHGTGKAWDTQYF.

There are a few counts of this clonotype. The CDR3 sequence is CAISESRDDEQFF. CDR3 DNA sequence: TGTGCCATCAGTGAGTCTCGAGACGATGAGCAGTTCTTC. The chain couples TRBV10-3 to TRBJ2-1; D remains unclear. In germline, CDR1 is ENHRY, CDR2 SYGVKD. Deletions cut 0 bases from V and 8 bases from J, with 8 bases between. The CDR3 is made up of 13 amino acids.